This T cell receptor (beta chain) was identified during a study of prognosis after radiotherapy for stage I lung cancer. Two rounds of multiplex PCR amplified TCR beta CDR3 from genomic DNA. Amplification during the initial PCR round employed primers specific to each TRBV and TRBJ gene. MiXCR was run by TCRdb on the multiplex PCR reads, yielding one entry per CDR3 protein. The sample contains about 31,000 distinct CDR3 sequences, about 40% of which appear only once. This clonotype came up once. With only one base between it and a far larger clone, this is likely a read error. CDR3 length: 14 residues. CDR1 is LNHDA and CDR2 is SQIVND in the germline V gene (reference sequence). V lost 10 bases to trimming and J lost 4 bases, with 20 bases between them.

The sequence derives from a donor aged 50 or older with non-small cell lung cancer. The chain joins TRBV19 to TRBJ2-7, with TRBD1 as a possible D gene (6 bases). Sample: PBMCs, taken before or after stereotactic body radiation therapy (not recorded which). CDR3 sequence reads: CAITPARGIYEQYF. The CDR3 coding sequence is TGTGCCATCACCCCCGCCAGGGGAATTTACGAGCAGTACTTC. The whole variable domain, remainder taken from reference TRBV19 and TRBJ2-7, is DGGITQSPKYLFRKEGQNVTLSCEQNLNHDAMYWYRQDPGQGLRLIYYSQIVNDFQKGDIAEGYSVSREKKESFPLTVTSAQKNPTAFYLCAITPARGIYEQYFGPGTRLTVT.